The rows below give T cell receptor beta chains drawn from one sample of a study of tumor and adjacent non-tumor tissue in lung cancer. TCRdb re-called the multiplex PCR reads with MiXCR, one entry per CDR3 protein. The data show roughly 74,000 distinct CDR3 sequences, about 80% seen once. The sequenced material came from distant non-tumor lung tissue. The receptor set was obtained from a man aged 70-80 years with non-small cell lung cancer. Each CDR3 is given with its conserved first and last residue. The D gene is left open where the match is weak. Size is omitted from some rows. Given values are once, few, many or a class for expanded clones.

clone_size: .; d_call: TRBD1; j_call: TRBJ1-2; v_call: TRBV11-2; cdr3_nt: TGTGCCAGCATCCCGACAGGGGTCACCTATGGCTACACCTTC; cdr3_aa: CASIPTGVTYGYTF
clone_size: .; d_call: .; j_call: TRBJ2-5; v_call: TRBV11-2; cdr3_nt: TGTGCCAGCAGCTTAGATGACAGGAACGAGACCCAGTACTTC; cdr3_aa: CASSLDDRNETQYF
clone_size: .; d_call: TRBD2; j_call: TRBJ2-5; v_call: TRBV10-3; cdr3_nt: TGTGACATCAGTGCTCGTCCTTCGACTAGCGTAATTACGGTGGAGACCCAGTACTTC; cdr3_aa: CDISARPSTSVITVETQYF
clone_size: many; d_call: .; j_call: TRBJ2-3; v_call: TRBV12-3/TRBV12-4; cdr3_nt: TGTGCCAGCCGGGGGAGCACAGATACGCAGTATTTT; cdr3_aa: CASRGSTDTQYF
clone_size: .; d_call: TRBD1; j_call: TRBJ2-5; v_call: TRBV6-5; cdr3_nt: TGTGGCAGTAGTTACTCGGACAGGTCAGAGACCCAGTACTTC; cdr3_aa: CGSSYSDRSETQYF
clone_size: .; d_call: TRBD1; j_call: TRBJ2-7; v_call: TRBV29-1; cdr3_nt: TGCAGCCTCTGCGAGTCGACAGGGCCCTCGGGGGAGCAGTACTTC; cdr3_aa: CSLCESTGPSGEQYF
clone_size: .; d_call: .; j_call: TRBJ2-7; v_call: TRBV29-1; cdr3_nt: TGCAGCGTTGAAAGGCAGGGGATTGATGACGAGCAGTACTTC; cdr3_aa: CSVERQGIDDEQYF
clone_size: .; d_call: TRBD1; j_call: TRBJ2-3; v_call: TRBV6-1; cdr3_nt: TGTGCCAGCTGTGTAGTACAGGGGTCGGCAGATACGCAGTATTTT; cdr3_aa: CASCVVQGSADTQYF
clone_size: .; d_call: .; j_call: TRBJ2-2; v_call: TRBV5-1; cdr3_nt: TGCGCCCGCAGCTTGGAGGATGATGGGAACGCAACCGGGGAGCTGTTTTTT; cdr3_aa: CARSLEDDGNATGELFF
clone_size: few; d_call: TRBD1; j_call: TRBJ1-3; v_call: TRBV12-3/TRBV12-4; cdr3_nt: TGTGCCAGTAGTCGTCCCGGGACAGGGATCGGCTCTGGAAACATCATATACTTT; cdr3_aa: CASSRPGTGIGSGNIIYF
clone_size: .; d_call: .; j_call: TRBJ2-7; v_call: TRBV6-6; cdr3_nt: TGTGCCAGCAGTTTCCGGGGACCCAACTACGAGCAATACTTC; cdr3_aa: CASSFRGPNYEQYF
clone_size: .; d_call: .; j_call: TRBJ1-2; v_call: TRBV5-4; cdr3_nt: TGTGCCAGCAGTTTGGGGGAGAGGGCACAGGGACCCCATGGCTACACCTTC; cdr3_aa: CASSLGERAQGPHGYTF
clone_size: .; d_call: .; j_call: TRBJ2-5; v_call: TRBV29-1; cdr3_nt: TGCAGCGCCAAGCCCTACCTCCAGGCAAGTCAAGAGATCCAGTACTTC; cdr3_aa: CSAKPYLQASQEIQYF
clone_size: .; d_call: TRBD1; j_call: TRBJ1-2; v_call: TRBV12-3/TRBV12-4; cdr3_nt: TGTGGCAGCAGGCCTGGACAGGTGAACTATGGCTACACCTTC; cdr3_aa: CGSRPGQVNYGYTF
clone_size: .; d_call: .; j_call: TRBJ2-2; v_call: TRBV4-2; cdr3_nt: TGTGCCAGCAGCCAAGTACGGGTCGGGGAGGTGTTTTTT; cdr3_aa: CASSQVRVGEVFF
clone_size: once; d_call: TRBD2; j_call: TRBJ2-5; v_call: TRBV7-8; cdr3_nt: TGTGCCAGCAGCTTAGCGTCTAGCGGAACTGGGGGGGAGACACACTACTTC; cdr3_aa: CASSLASSGTGGETHYF
clone_size: .; d_call: .; j_call: TRBJ1-6; v_call: TRBV14; cdr3_nt: TGTGCCAGCAGCACCCAAAACAAGGATTCACACCTCCACTTT; cdr3_aa: CASSTQNKDSHLHF
clone_size: .; d_call: TRBD1; j_call: TRBJ2-3; v_call: TRBV29-1; cdr3_nt: TGCAGCTTACACCCATATGTGACAGGGGGGGACACAGATACACAATATTTT; cdr3_aa: CSLHPYVTGGDTDTQYF
clone_size: .; d_call: TRBD1; j_call: TRBJ1-3; v_call: TRBV12-3/TRBV12-4; cdr3_nt: TGTGCCGGCAGTCGTCCCGGGACAGGAATCGGCTCTGGAAACATCATATATTTT; cdr3_aa: CAGSRPGTGIGSGNIIYF
clone_size: once; d_call: .; j_call: TRBJ2-2; v_call: TRBV6-1; cdr3_nt: TGTGCCAGCAGTCCACTTGCGGACGTGGCCTGGGAGCTGTTTTTT; cdr3_aa: CASSPLADVAWELFF
clone_size: .; d_call: TRBD2; j_call: TRBJ2-1; v_call: TRBV6-5; cdr3_nt: TGTCCCAGCAGTTACCTTGGCAGTAGCGGGAGGGCGGCGTTCTTC; cdr3_aa: CPSSYLGSSGRAAFF
clone_size: many; d_call: TRBD1; j_call: TRBJ1-1; v_call: TRBV12-3/TRBV12-4; cdr3_nt: TGTGCCAGCAGTTTATCGGGGACAGGGAACACTGAAGCTTTCTTT; cdr3_aa: CASSLSGTGNTEAFF
clone_size: .; d_call: .; j_call: TRBJ2-7; v_call: TRBV28; cdr3_nt: TGTGCCAGCAGTCCCGGGGTGGTAGCGCGAACCTACGAGCAGTACTTC; cdr3_aa: CASSPGVVARTYEQYF
clone_size: .; d_call: .; j_call: TRBJ1-1; v_call: TRBV12-5; cdr3_nt: TGTGCTAGTGAACACGGGACACCCAACGGCAAGGAAGCTTTCTTT; cdr3_aa: CASEHGTPNGKEAFF
clone_size: .; d_call: .; j_call: TRBJ1-1; v_call: TRBV6-5; cdr3_nt: TGTGCCGGCAGCCCCCGGCGGCCGAACACTGAAGCTTTATTT; cdr3_aa: CAGSPRRPNTEALF
clone_size: once; d_call: .; j_call: TRBJ2-5; v_call: TRBV11-2; cdr3_nt: TGTGCCAGGAGCCCGAGGACAGTTGGGCAAGAGATCCAGTACTTC; cdr3_aa: CARSPRTVGQEIQYF
clone_size: .; d_call: .; j_call: TRBJ1-1; v_call: TRBV11-1; cdr3_nt: TGTGCCAGCAGGTTAGAGAATCGGGCGGGAACTGAAGCTTTCTTT; cdr3_aa: CASRLENRAGTEAFF
clone_size: .; d_call: .; j_call: TRBJ1-2; v_call: TRBV20-1; cdr3_nt: TGCAGTGCTGCGACAGGATTGGGTTCTTACTATGGCTACACCTTC; cdr3_aa: CSAATGLGSYYGYTF
clone_size: .; d_call: TRBD2; j_call: TRBJ2-1; v_call: TRBV6-4; cdr3_nt: TGTGCCACCGCTAGCGGGGGGGATGACAATGAGCGGTTCTTC; cdr3_aa: CATASGGDDNERFF
clone_size: .; d_call: .; j_call: TRBJ2-5; v_call: TRBV6-1; cdr3_nt: TGTGCCAGCAGTGAAGCGAAGACCCAGTACTTC; cdr3_aa: CASSEAKTQYF
clone_size: .; d_call: .; j_call: TRBJ2-2; v_call: TRBV29-1; cdr3_nt: TGCAGCCTTGGGGTCAGGGAGGCCGGGGGGCTGTTTTTT; cdr3_aa: CSLGVREAGGLFF
clone_size: once; d_call: .; j_call: TRBJ2-3; v_call: TRBV10-3; cdr3_nt: TGTGCCATCAGTGGAATAGCGTCAGATACGCAGTATTTT; cdr3_aa: CAISGIASDTQYF
clone_size: .; d_call: .; j_call: TRBJ2-7; v_call: TRBV6-5; cdr3_nt: TGTGTCAGCAGTTACACGGGAGCCTACGAGCAGTACTTC; cdr3_aa: CVSSYTGAYEQYF
clone_size: .; d_call: TRBD2; j_call: TRBJ2-5; v_call: TRBV12-5; cdr3_nt: TGTGCTAGTGGTCAAGGACTAACGGGGGGACAAGAGACCCAGTACTTC; cdr3_aa: CASGQGLTGGQETQYF
clone_size: .; d_call: .; j_call: TRBJ1-5; v_call: TRBV6-2/TRBV6-3; cdr3_nt: TGTGCCAGTAATTTCCACAGGTTAGATCAGCCCCAGAATTTT; cdr3_aa: CASNFHRLDQPQNF
clone_size: .; d_call: .; j_call: TRBJ2-3; v_call: TRBV6-2/TRBV6-3; cdr3_nt: TGTGCCAGCAGCAATAGTGGCAGGGTTTCAAATACGCAGTATTTT; cdr3_aa: CASSNSGRVSNTQYF
clone_size: .; d_call: .; j_call: TRBJ2-1; v_call: TRBV28; cdr3_nt: TGTGCCAGCCTTCGTGGCTGGAGCTCCTACAATGAGCAGTTCTTC; cdr3_aa: CASLRGWSSYNEQFF
clone_size: .; d_call: .; j_call: TRBJ1-1; v_call: TRBV6-5; cdr3_nt: TGTGTCGGCACTTACTCGCCCCGGGGGAACACTGAAGCTTTCTTT; cdr3_aa: CVGTYSPRGNTEAFF
clone_size: .; d_call: TRBD2; j_call: TRBJ2-2; v_call: TRBV28; cdr3_nt: TGTGCCAACAGTACACATTCGTGGATTAGCGGGACCACCCGGGAGCTGTTTTTT; cdr3_aa: CANSTHSWISGTTRELFF
clone_size: .; d_call: TRBD1; j_call: TRBJ1-1; v_call: TRBV29-1; cdr3_nt: TGCAACGTAAAGGACAGGGGAGCGGCCACTGAAGCTTTCTTT; cdr3_aa: CNVKDRGAATEAFF
clone_size: .; d_call: TRBD2; j_call: TRBJ2-5; v_call: TRBV10-3; cdr3_nt: TGTACCATCAGGATCGAGCGGGGCCCTTTGTCAGTGTCCCAGTACTTC; cdr3_aa: CTIRIERGPLSVSQYF
clone_size: .; d_call: .; j_call: TRBJ1-6; v_call: TRBV6-2/TRBV6-3; cdr3_nt: TGTGCCAGCAGCCCGACGGGTAAAGAGAATTCACTCCTCCACTTT; cdr3_aa: CASSPTGKENSLLHF
clone_size: .; d_call: TRBD2; j_call: TRBJ2-1; v_call: TRBV6-2/TRBV6-3; cdr3_nt: TGTGCCAGCAGTTTTGGGACTAGCGGGACTGGACGTGGGTACAATGAGCAGTTCTTC; cdr3_aa: CASSFGTSGTGRGYNEQFF
clone_size: .; d_call: .; j_call: TRBJ2-7; v_call: TRBV6-1; cdr3_nt: TGTGCCAATAGACCAGGGCCCCGATACGAGCAGTACTTC; cdr3_aa: CANRPGPRYEQYF
clone_size: .; d_call: .; j_call: TRBJ1-6; v_call: TRBV5-6; cdr3_nt: TGTGCCAGCAGCTTCAGGGGTAGCTCCTATAATTCACCCCTCAACTTT; cdr3_aa: CASSFRGSSYNSPLNF
clone_size: .; d_call: .; j_call: TRBJ2-5; v_call: TRBV5-5; cdr3_nt: TGTGCCAGCAGCTTGGCCAGTCCAGAGATCCAGTACTTC; cdr3_aa: CASSLASPEIQYF
clone_size: .; d_call: TRBD2; j_call: TRBJ2-3; v_call: TRBV4-3; cdr3_nt: TGCGCCAGCAGCCAAGGGGCTAGCGGGAGAGCAGATACGCAGAGTTTT; cdr3_aa: CASSQGASGRADTQSF
clone_size: once; d_call: TRBD1; j_call: TRBJ2-2; v_call: TRBV6-2/TRBV6-3; cdr3_nt: TGTGCCAGCAGTCCAGGGACAGGGGACGCCGGGAAGCTGTTTTTT; cdr3_aa: CASSPGTGDAGKLFF
clone_size: few; d_call: .; j_call: TRBJ2-3; v_call: TRBV28; cdr3_nt: TGTGCCAGCAGTTTAGGGGCAGTGGGAGATACGCAATATTTT; cdr3_aa: CASSLGAVGDTQYF
clone_size: many; d_call: TRBD1; j_call: TRBJ2-5; v_call: TRBV6-2/TRBV6-3; cdr3_nt: TGTGCCAGCAACAAACAGGGGTCAACTGACCAAGAGACCCAGTACTTC; cdr3_aa: CASNKQGSTDQETQYF
clone_size: medium-sized; d_call: .; j_call: TRBJ1-4; v_call: TRBV12-3/TRBV12-4; cdr3_nt: TGTGCCAGCACTCCCCAGCAGGGCCTTAATGAAAAACTGTTTTTT; cdr3_aa: CASTPQQGLNEKLFF
clone_size: .; d_call: TRBD1; j_call: TRBJ2-1; v_call: TRBV6-1; cdr3_nt: TGTGAAAGCAGTGGGACAGGGAAATTGGATGAGCAGTTCTTC; cdr3_aa: CESSGTGKLDEQFF
clone_size: .; d_call: .; j_call: TRBJ2-2; v_call: TRBV28; cdr3_nt: TGTGCCAGCAGTTGCCAGGGGTTTAGGGCCGGGGAGCTGTTCTTC; cdr3_aa: CASSCQGFRAGELFF
clone_size: .; d_call: .; j_call: TRBJ2-2; v_call: TRBV29-1; cdr3_nt: TGCAGCGGACGCGATGCAGGGGAGATGTTTTTT; cdr3_aa: CSGRDAGEMFF
clone_size: .; d_call: .; j_call: TRBJ2-3; v_call: TRBV12-3/TRBV12-4; cdr3_nt: TGTGCCAGCAGTCCAGGGAGCGTCAATACGCAGTATTTT; cdr3_aa: CASSPGSVNTQYF
clone_size: .; d_call: .; j_call: TRBJ1-2; v_call: TRBV10-2; cdr3_nt: .; cdr3_aa: CASRDRGGYYGCTF
clone_size: .; d_call: .; j_call: TRBJ1-2; v_call: TRBV20-1; cdr3_nt: TGCGGTGCGATTGGAGGGAACTATGGCTACACCTTC; cdr3_aa: CGAIGGNYGYTF
clone_size: .; d_call: .; j_call: TRBJ2-3; v_call: TRBV10-1; cdr3_nt: TGCGCCAGCAGTGAGTCGTCGGACAGCAACACAGATACGCATTATTTT; cdr3_aa: CASSESSDSNTDTHYF
clone_size: few; d_call: TRBD2; j_call: TRBJ2-3; v_call: TRBV4-1; cdr3_nt: TGCGCCAGCAGCCAAGAAACGCTAGCGGTGGGTTCAGATACGCAATATTTT; cdr3_aa: CASSQETLAVGSDTQYF
clone_size: .; d_call: .; j_call: TRBJ2-3; v_call: TRBV4-3; cdr3_nt: TGCGCCAGCAGCCAAGATGGGCCTAGTGGGAGAATAGATACGGAGTATTTT; cdr3_aa: CASSQDGPSGRIDTEYF